Sequencing of this TCR beta chain was carried out in a study of CD8 T cells in ankylosing spondylitis. Study-wide points: Ankylosing spondylitis blood appeared to be characterized by a TCR beta motif of eight highly homologous variants.

The germline V gene encodes CDR1 SQVTM and CDR2 ANQGSEA. Trimming took 5 bases from V and 2 from J; bases not matched to a gene: 10. The CDR3 covers 15 residues. This clonotype was detected ten times or more. Its antigen is undetermined. It was by quantitative 5'-RACE with molecular barcodes that TCR beta libraries were made. TCRdb processed the 5' RACE reads anew with MiXCR; each CDR3 protein has one entry. The table includes around 890,000 distinct CDR3 sequences, about an eighth detected once. This clonotype was obtained from a male donor with ankylosing spondylitis. The sequencing input was blood, either unsorted or a sorted T cell fraction (not recorded which). The chain couples TRBV29-1 to TRBJ1-1, with TRBD1 matching 8 bases. The CDR3 protein is CSVRTGWGSNTEAFF. DNA for the CDR3: TGCAGCGTTAGGACAGGGTGGGGGTCCAACACTGAAGCTTTCTTT.